Listed below are T cell receptor beta chains from one sample, sequenced in a study of T cell responses to AZD1222 COVID-19 vaccine. Sequencing was performed with immunoSEQ multiplex PCR; in TCRdb, only in-frame clones are kept and a portion is missing. The sample shows about 56,000 clones, around 90% of them seen only once. Specimen: peripheral blood, collected on day 0 of AZD1222 vaccination. These receptors were collected from an adult in good health. Each CDR3 is given with its conserved first and last residue. The order of the fields is V gene, J gene, D gene, CDR3 DNA, CDR3 protein. D genes are given only for firm matches.

>TRBV30|TRBJ1-4|TRBD1
TGTGCCTGGAGACGGGGACAGTTTCAAAAACTGTTTTTT
CAWRRGQFQKLFF
>TRBV4-2|TRBJ1-1|TRBD1
TGTGCCAGCAGCCCTGGACAGGGGGGACCGAACACTGAAGCTTTCTTT
CASSPGQGGPNTEAFF
>TRBV19|TRBJ1-1|TRBD1
TGTGCCAGTAGTAATCCAGGGGGCATGAACACTGAAGCTTTCTTT
CASSNPGGMNTEAFF
>TRBV7-9|TRBJ2-7|TRBD2
TGTGCCAGCAGCCCGGGACTAGCGGGTGGCTACGAGCAGTACTTC
CASSPGLAGGYEQYF
>TRBV29-1|TRBJ1-2|TRBD1
TGCAGCGTTGCAGAGGGACAGGGATATGGCTACACCTTC
CSVAEGQGYGYTF
>TRBV6-5|TRBJ2-5|.
TGTGCCAGCAGCCCCTCCGGGACAAGCCAAGAGACCCAGTACTTC
CASSPSGTSQETQYF
>TRBV19|TRBJ1-3|TRBD1
TGTGCCAGCTTACAGGGGTCCTCTGGAAACACCATATATTTT
CASLQGSSGNTIYF
>TRBV12-3/TRBV12-4|TRBJ2-1|.
TGTGCCAGCAGCCTTAGAGTTGCTGAGCAGTTCTTC
CASSLRVAEQFF
>TRBV9|TRBJ1-2|.
TGTGCCAGCACCGGGGCTACTCGCGATGGCTACACCTTC
CASTGATRDGYTF
>TRBV2|TRBJ1-4|TRBD1
TGTGCCAGCAGGGCCACAGGGGGGTTGATTGAAAAACTGTTTTTT
CASRATGGLIEKLFF
>TRBV3-1/TRBV3-2|TRBJ2-7|.
TGTGCCAGCAGGCGACTCGGGCACGAGCAGTACTTC
CASRRLGHEQYF
>TRBV7-2|TRBJ2-7|.
TGTGCCAGCAGTTCGCTAGCTGGCTACGAGCAGTACTTC
CASSSLAGYEQYF
>TRBV30|TRBJ2-7|.
TGTGCCTGGAGTGTGCGCCATCCCTACGAGCAGTACTTC
CAWSVRHPYEQYF
>TRBV7-2|TRBJ2-7|TRBD2
TGTGCCAGCAGCCGGACTAGCTTCGACGAGCAGTACTTC
CASSRTSFDEQYF